This TCR beta chain was sequenced for a study of Graves' ophthalmopathy and Graves' hyperthyroidism. On this clonotype itself: The target antigen is unknown.

Germline V gene data show CDR1 as DFQATT and CDR2 as SNEGSKA (reference sequence). V dropped 1 base and J dropped 3 bases, with 6 bases sitting between them. The CDR3 extends over 13 amino acids. Study-level points and caveats: The authors also found most expanded thyroid clonotypes above 0.001 frequency in blood.

Amplified material comprised TCR beta CDR3 regions derived from RNA transcripts. The first round was an RT-PCR with HTBI primers, and the second round was a multiplex PCR. TCRdb reprocessed the multiplex PCR reads via MiXCR and lists one record per CDR3 protein. The sample has around 660,000 distinct CDR3 sequences, 35% to 50% seen once. This TCR derives from an adult man with Graves' ophthalmopathy. The rearrangement joins TRBV20-1 to TRBJ1-4; D ambiguous. Specimen: peripheral blood. Here the CDR3 DNA reads TGCAGTGCTAGAGCGAGGTCTAATGAAAAACTGTTTTTT. Its protein is CSARARSNEKLFF.